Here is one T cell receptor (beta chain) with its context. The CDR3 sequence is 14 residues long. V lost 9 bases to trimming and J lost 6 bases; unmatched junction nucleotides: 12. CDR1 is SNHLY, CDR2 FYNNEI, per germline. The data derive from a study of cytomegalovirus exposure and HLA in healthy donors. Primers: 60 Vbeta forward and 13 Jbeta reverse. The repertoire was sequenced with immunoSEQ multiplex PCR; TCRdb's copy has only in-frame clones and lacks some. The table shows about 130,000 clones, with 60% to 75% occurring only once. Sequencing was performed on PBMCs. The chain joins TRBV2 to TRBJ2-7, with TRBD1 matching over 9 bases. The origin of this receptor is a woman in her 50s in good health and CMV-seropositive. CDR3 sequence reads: CASTPGTGYAEQYF. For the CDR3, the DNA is TGTGCCAGTACTCCGGGGACAGGGTACGCCGAGCAGTACTTC.